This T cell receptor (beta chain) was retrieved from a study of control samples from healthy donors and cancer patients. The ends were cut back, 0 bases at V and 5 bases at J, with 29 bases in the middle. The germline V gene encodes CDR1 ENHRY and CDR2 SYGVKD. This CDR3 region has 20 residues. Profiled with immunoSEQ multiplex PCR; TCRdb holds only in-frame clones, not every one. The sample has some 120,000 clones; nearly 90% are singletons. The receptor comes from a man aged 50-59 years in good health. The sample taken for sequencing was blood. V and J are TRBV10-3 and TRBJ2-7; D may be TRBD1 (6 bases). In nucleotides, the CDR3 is TGTGCCATCAGTGAGTCGGGAACAGGGAGTATTTTGGAGTTCGTCGACGAGCAGTACTTC. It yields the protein CAISESGTGSILEFVDEQYF.